Shown below are 8 T cell receptor beta chains from a single sample sequenced in a study of blood T cell repertoires in COVID-19. Some clones are missing from TCRdb's copy, which holds only in-frame ones; the method was immunoSEQ multiplex PCR. The repertoire holds fewer than 400,000 clones, with 85% to 90% as singletons. Sequenced: peripheral blood. The receptors here all came from a woman in her 30s with COVID-19, enrolled during active disease.

V usage is TRBV19 and J usage is TRBJ1-6; D remains ambiguous. V lost 7 bases, J lost 6 bases, and 13 bases lay in between. This CDR3 is 14 amino acids long. Germline assignment: CDR1 LNHDA and CDR2 SQIVND (reference sequence). The CDR3 loop is CASMKREINSPLHF. In DNA, the CDR3 is TGTGCCAGTATGAAGAGGGAAATTAATTCACCCCTCCACTTT.

The gene calls are TRBV13 and TRBJ1-1; D is possibly TRBD1 (5 bases). From germline, CDR1 is PRHDT and CDR2 FYEKMQ (reference sequence). This CDR3 spans 11 amino acids. Trimming removed 11 bases from V and 4 bases from J, with 11 bases in between. Here the CDR3 DNA reads TGTGCCGGCCAGGGTAGCACTGAAGCTTTCTTT. Encoded protein: CAGQGSTEAFF.

The chain has TRBV4-1 and TRBJ1-5; D unresolved. CDR1 is MGHRA, CDR2 YSYEKL, per germline. Trimming left V 4 bases short and J 0 bases short, with 7 bases between. The CDR3 has 14 residues. The CDR3 DNA reads as TGCGCCAGCAGCCCTTTTAGTAGCAATCAGCCCCAGCATTTT. It yields the protein CASSPFSSNQPQHF.

This clone has only one observation. This chain connects TRBV30 to TRBJ1-1, with TRBD1 as a possible D gene (6 bases). Deletions cut 0 bases from V and 4 bases from J, with 24 bases between. Germline V gene data show CDR1 as GTSNPN and CDR2 as SVGIG (reference sequence). The CDR3 length is 18 residues. The CDR3 DNA reads TGTGCCTGGAGTGTACGTAGGGCCGGGGGGGGCAAGGTCACTGAAGCTTTCTTT. Protein product: CAWSVRRAGGGKVTEAFF.

J is TRBJ1-2 and V is TRBV27; possibly TRBD1 for D (6 bases). The V gene lost 4 bases and the J gene lost 0 bases, with 9 bases spanning the gap. The CDR3 extends over 14 amino acids. CDR1 MNHEY and CDR2 SMNVEV come from the germline V gene (reference sequence). CDR3 protein: CASSSGDTNYGYTF. The CDR3 DNA sequence: TGTGCCAGCAGTTCAGGGGACACTAACTATGGCTACACCTTC.

This rearrangement joins TRBV5-6 to TRBJ1-3; 12 positions agree with TRBD1. V was pared by 7 bases and J by 4 bases, with 18 bases of the junction left unmatched. The CDR3 totals 19 residues. CDR1 is SGHDT, CDR2 YYEEEE, per germline. CDR3 sequence (DNA): TGTGCCAGCCCCAATAAAGAGGGGGACAGGGGGCGCGAAGGAAACACCATATATTTT. Amino acid sequence: CASPNKEGDRGREGNTIYF.

The chain is built from TRBV7-2 and TRBJ1-5; the match to TRBD1 covers 8 bases. Looked up from germline, CDR1 is SGHTA and CDR2 is FQGNSA. V dropped 5 bases and J dropped 4; count of bases not matched to a gene: 7. This CDR3 has 15 amino acids. The DNA of the CDR3 is TGTGCCAGCAGCCCGCGGACAGGGATGAATCAGCCCCAGCATTTT. It codes for CASSPRTGMNQPQHF.

The rearrangement uses TRBV25-1 and TRBJ1-4, with D possibly matching TRBD1 (6 bases). Germline assignment: CDR1 MGHDK and CDR2 SYGVNS. This CDR3 spans 14 amino acids. Trimming removed 8 bases at V and 7 bases at J, with 17 bases between. CDR3 nucleotide sequence: TGTGCCAGCGCGACCGGGACACTGACTGAAAAACTGTTTTTT. Residues: CASATGTLTEKLFF.